This T cell receptor (beta chain) appears in the sequencing data of a study of cytomegalovirus exposure and HLA in healthy donors. Study findings and constraints: The authors listed 164 TCR beta chains as cytomegalovirus-associated. Accurate prediction of most subjects' HLA-A and HLA-B alleles from TCR beta sequences was reported. TRBV6-2, TRBV6-3 and some other V segments were excluded as indistinguishable.

This clone was seen a handful of times. What it binds is unknown. Other DNA sequences within the sample encode an identical CDR3. This CDR3 has 13 amino acids. Germline V gene data show CDR1 as SGHTS and CDR2 as YDEGEE. Trimming shortened V by 2 bases and J by 1 base, and 6 bases separated the two germline ends. 13 Jbeta primers and 60 Vbeta primers were used for the PCR. Measured with immunoSEQ multiplex PCR; TCRdb has only the in-frame clones, and not every one. The sample lists approximately 100,000 clones; over 65% were seen once. The clonotype was recovered from a man aged 30 to 39 in good health and CMV-seronegative. Sequencing was carried out using PBMCs. This chain joins TRBV5-8 and TRBJ1-1, with a possible D match to TRBD1 (5 bases). CDR3 in DNA: TGTGCCAGCAGCTTTCAGGGGAACACTGAAGCTTTCTTT. This translates into CASSFQGNTEAFF.